The 28 T cell receptor beta chains given below trace back to one sample, sequenced in a study of T cells in Graves' hyperthyroidism and ophthalmopathy. Researchers amplified the TCR beta CDR3 regions from RNA transcripts. Initially, a first-round RT-PCR of the TCR CDR3 employed the HTBI primer set. TCRdb re-called the multiplex PCR reads with MiXCR, one entry per CDR3 protein. This sample has over 150,000 distinct CDR3 sequences; 15% to 20% occur once, and the top ten carry around 29%. Sequenced input: blood. These receptors all come from a woman between 50 and 59 years old with Graves' hyperthyroidism.

This clonotype was observed at least ten times. The chain carries TRBV15 and TRBJ1-3, with D possibly matching TRBD1 (6 bases). Between the trimmed V and J ends, which lost 3 bases and 4 bases, there was a span of 13 bases. The CDR3 runs 15 residues. Germline CDR1 reads LNHNV; CDR2 reads YYDKDF (reference sequence). The CDR3 loop is CATSRDRMGGNTIYF. The CDR3 DNA reads TGTGCCACCAGCAGGGACAGAATGGGAGGAAACACCATATATTTT.

Ten or more counts support this clonotype. This chain uses TRBV20-1 with TRBJ1-1, with D possibly being TRBD1 (5 bases). This CDR3 has 16 residues. Germline V CDR1 and CDR2: DFQATT, SNEGSKA (reference sequence). The V end lost 0 bases, the J end lost 1 base, and 15 bases lay between the germline ends. The CDR3 nucleotides read TGCAGTGCTAGAGATCCATGGGGGTCCCCGAACACTGAAGCTTTCTTT. The encoded protein is CSARDPWGSPNTEAFF.

This clonotype showed up just a few times. The chain is built from TRBV6-1 and TRBJ1-5; a weak D match, TRBD1 (6 bases). The CDR3 runs 16 residues. Germline V gene data show CDR1 as MNHNS and CDR2 as SASEGT. The V and J ends lost 5 bases and 0 bases respectively, with 14 bases between them. CDR3 residues: CASSIQGRYSNQPQHF. CDR3 coding DNA: TGTGCCAGCAGTATACAGGGACGCTATAGCAATCAGCCCCAGCATTTT.

This clonotype was seen more than once but under ten times. V and J are TRBV7-3 and TRBJ1-2; 7 bases map to TRBD1. The CDR3 has 15 amino acids. Per germline, CDR1 SGHTA and CDR2 FQGTGA. V lost 0 bases and J lost 2; bases outside the gene matches: 3. In DNA form, the CDR3 reads TGTGCCAGCAGCTTAACAGGACAGGCGAACTATGGCTACACCTTC. Amino acids: CASSLTGQANYGYTF.

This clonotype was found many times. The chain couples TRBV7-2 to TRBJ1-4; perhaps TRBD1 as D (5 bases). Between the trimmed V and J ends, which lost 1 base and 4 bases, there was a span of 10 bases. CDR1 SGHTA and CDR2 FQGNSA come from the germline V gene. The CDR3 sequence is 15 residues long. CDR3 protein: CASSLERTLNEKLFF. CDR3 coding DNA: TGTGCCAGCAGCTTAGAACGGACACTTAATGAAAAACTGTTTTTT.

Many counts were recorded for this clonotype. Here the CDR3 reads CASSQDRRGHLGNTEAFF. The CDR3 bases are TGTGCCAGCAGCCAAGATCGGAGGGGGCACCTTGGGAACACTGAAGCTTTCTTT. This chain joins TRBV14 and TRBJ1-1; 7 bases fit TRBD1. There are 18 residues in the CDR3. Germline CDR1 and CDR2: SGHDN and FVKESK. With 0 bases clipped from V and 1 base from J, the junction kept 11 bases outside the gene matches.

This clonotype turned up a few times. The chain has TRBV5-1 and TRBJ2-5, with 7 bases lining up with TRBD2. V gave up 0 bases and J gave up 7 bases; unmatched junction bases: 15. The CDR3 sequence is 17 residues long. CDR1 SGHRS and CDR2 YFSETQ come from the germline V gene. CDR3 region: CASSLGPRGSTGGTQYF. DNA for the CDR3: TGCGCCAGCAGCTTGGGGCCGCGGGGGTCCACGGGGGGGACCCAGTACTTC.

This clonotype has a handful of counts. V gene TRBV7-9 combines with J gene TRBJ2-3; D possibly corresponds to TRBD2 (6 bases). This CDR3 has 15 residues. V was trimmed by 5 bases and J by 4 bases, leaving 16 bases between them. Germline V gene data show CDR1 as SEHNR and CDR2 as FQNEAQ (reference sequence). CDR3 coding DNA: TGTGCCAGCAGCCCCAGGAGGGTCGGGGCAGATACGCAGTATTTT. It specifies CASSPRRVGADTQYF.

This clonotype showed up many times. The chain employs TRBV29-1 and TRBJ2-7; possibly TRBD2 for D (7 bases). Germline CDR1 reads SQVTM; CDR2 reads ANQGSEA. V gave up 8 bases and J gave up 2 bases, with 16 bases separating them. This CDR3 has 13 residues. In nucleotides, the CDR3 is TGCAGCTTCGCGGGGGCCCTGGCCTACGAGCAGTACTTC. Translating gives CSFAGALAYEQYF.

This clonotype was detected ten times or more. The chain joins TRBV6-1 to TRBJ2-1, with D perhaps TRBD2 (6 bases). The CDR3 is 15 amino acids. Between the trimmed V and J ends, which lost 1 base and 7 bases, there was a span of 14 bases. Germline V CDR1 and CDR2: MNHNS, SASEGT. Here the CDR3 DNA reads TGTGCCAGCAGTGAAGACGGGCGGGGCACAAATGAGCAGTTCTTC. Its protein is CASSEDGRGTNEQFF.

This sequence joins TRBV7-8 and TRBJ2-5, with 8 bases identical to TRBD1. The germline V gene encodes CDR1 SGHVS and CDR2 FQNEAQ. V was clipped by 5 bases and J by 2 bases; unmatched bases: 4. There are 14 residues in the CDR3. The CDR3 reads CASSTRQGQETQYF. In DNA form, the CDR3 reads TGTGCCAGCAGCACTCGACAGGGGCAAGAGACCCAGTACTTC.

There are many counts of this clonotype. For the CDR3, the DNA is TGTGCCAGCAGCCCCACAGGGACGCCCGGGGAGCTGTTTTTT. It is translated as CASSPTGTPGELFF. The chain recombines TRBV6-1 with TRBJ2-2; D might be TRBD1 (6 bases). The V end was cut by 6 bases, the J end by 6 bases, with 14 bases between. The CDR3 is made up of 14 amino acids. Germline values: CDR1 MNHNS, CDR2 SASEGT.

This clonotype was seen many times. The CDR3 here is CSARPVGQSLTGYGYTF. DNA for the CDR3: TGCAGTGCTAGACCCGTGGGACAGTCCCTAACTGGCTATGGCTACACCTTC. The chain couples TRBV20-1 to TRBJ1-2; TRBD1 matches at 7 bases. Germline V gene data show CDR1 as DFQATT and CDR2 as SNEGSKA (reference sequence). CDR3 size: 17 residues. The V gene end was trimmed by 2 bases and the J gene end by 4 bases; junction bases not matched to a gene: 16.

This clonotype was seen ten or more times. The chain employs TRBV9 and TRBJ2-5, with a possible D match to TRBD2 (6 bases). Trimming took 3 bases from V and 5 from J, leaving 14 bases between them. CDR3 length: 14 residues. Germline CDR1 reads SGDLS; CDR2 reads YYNGEE. CDR3 DNA sequence: TGTGCCAGCAGCGCTGGGGGAGGCGCGGAGACCCAGTACTTC. Translation gives CASSAGGGAETQYF.

This clonotype was observed many times. Germline is not matched at one junction end, which may reflect a read error. J is TRBJ1-1 and V is TRBV2; tentative D call: TRBD1 (6 bases). From germline, CDR1 is SNHLY and CDR2 FYNNEI. The CDR3 loop spans 13 amino acids. CDR3 in amino acids: CAGSISQGTEAFF. The CDR3 DNA reads TGTGCCGGCAGTATATCACAGGGAACTGAAGCTTTCTTT. The full variable domain, rest sourced from reference TRBV2 and TRBJ1-1, is EPEVTQTPSHQVTQMGQEVILRCVPISNHLYFYWYRQILGQKVEFLVSFYNNEISEKSEIFDDQFSVERPDGSNFTLKIRSTKLEDSAMYFCAGSISQGTEAFFGQGTRLTVV.

This chain joins TRBV7-9 and TRBJ1-2; a possible D gene is TRBD1 (5 bases). The CDR3 consists of 13 residues. Per the germline V gene, CDR1 is SEHNR and CDR2 is FQNEAQ (reference sequence). Trimming stripped 3 bases from V and 8 bases from J, with 13 bases between. The CDR3 nucleotides are TGTGCCAGCAGCTTGAGTCAGGGTGCGGGCTACACCTTC. Translating gives CASSLSQGAGYTF.

Ten or more counts support this clonotype. J is TRBJ2-5 and V is TRBV5-1; the match to TRBD2 covers 7 bases. J gave up 3 bases and V 1 base, and 9 bases lay outside the gene matches. The CDR3 extends over 16 amino acids. Germline V gene lookup returns CDR1 SGHRS and CDR2 YFSETQ. CDR3 in DNA: TGCGCCAGCAGCTTGCTTTCGACTAGCTCCAAAGAGACCCAGTACTTC. Translated: CASSLLSTSSKETQYF.

This clonotype was recorded at least ten times. The chain links TRBV7-2 to TRBJ1-5; 7 positions match TRBD1. This CDR3 spans 15 amino acids. CDR1 and CDR2 (germline): SGHTA, FQGNSA. V lost 2 bases and J lost 7; bases outside the gene matches: 8. The CDR3 sequence is CASSLTSQGGQPQHF. The CDR3 bases are TGTGCCAGCAGCTTAACTAGTCAGGGGGGCCAGCCCCAGCATTTT.

This clonotype was detected many times. The genes are TRBV12-5 and TRBJ2-2, with 7 bases aligning to TRBD1. The CDR3 spans 17 residues. V shed 4 bases, J shed 0 bases, and the junction held 8 bases outside the gene matches. CDR1 is LGHNT and CDR2 is FRNRAP in the germline V gene. CDR3 nucleotide sequence: TGTGCTAGTGGTTCCTCTAGGACAGGAGCGAACACCGGGGAGCTGTTTTTT. Encoded protein: CASGSSRTGANTGELFF.

This clonotype has at least ten counts. The J gene is TRBJ2-1, the V gene TRBV12-3 or TRBV12-4; TRBD1 aligns across 10 bases. V shed 6 bases, J shed 7 bases, and the junction held 3 bases outside the gene matches. CDR3 length: 13 amino acids. The CDR3 DNA follows: TGTGCCAGCAGGGGACAGGGGCTGAATGAGCAGTTCTTC. Its protein is CASRGQGLNEQFF.

This clonotype occurred many times. V gene TRBV2 combines with J gene TRBJ1-1; D is unresolved. Looked up from germline, CDR1 is SNHLY and CDR2 is FYNNEI. Trimming shortened V by 0 bases and J by 8 bases, and 19 bases separated the two germline ends. The CDR3 extends over 16 amino acids. This chain's CDR3 is CASSEAGLLVHQEAFF. The CDR3 coding sequence is TGTGCCAGCAGTGAAGCCGGGTTATTAGTGCATCAAGAAGCTTTCTTT.

This clonotype was seen repeatedly, ten times or more. The genes are TRBV3-1 and TRBJ1-5; D not certain. Germline V lookup: CDR1 LGHDT, CDR2 YNNKEL (reference sequence). Trimming cost V 4 bases and J 4 bases, with 8 bases left between them. The CDR3 runs to 13 residues. The CDR3 DNA is TGTGCCAGCAGCCCCCTTGTGAATCAGCCCCAGCATTTT. Amino acids: CASSPLVNQPQHF. The whole variable domain, remainder taken from reference TRBV3-1 and TRBJ1-5, is DTAVSQTPKYLVTQMGNDKSIKCEQNLGHDTMYWYKQDSKKFLKIMFSYNNKELIINETVPNRFSPKSPDKAHLNLHINSLELGDSAVYFCASSPLVNQPQHFGDGTRLSIL.

The sample holds many counts of this clonotype. This CDR3 is CASSRLAGRHHESTDTQYF. Here the CDR3 DNA reads TGTGCCAGCAGCCGGCTAGCGGGGCGGCATCACGAAAGCACAGATACGCAGTATTTT. This chain links TRBV14 with TRBJ2-3, with 9 bases lining up with TRBD2. This CDR3 is 19 amino acids long. CDR1 and CDR2 (germline): SGHDN, FVKESK. Unmatched junction bases numbered 14, after V lost 4 bases and J lost 0 bases.

This clonotype occurred once. This sequence may be a read error, since a much larger clone differs from it by one base. V and J are TRBV5-6 and TRBJ2-1, with D possibly being TRBD2 (7 bases). Germline V CDR1 and CDR2: SGHDT, YYEEEE. This CDR3 comprises 15 residues. The CDR3 nucleotides read TGTGTCAGCAGCTCCGTAGTAGGGGGGGAAGTTGGGCAGTTCTTC. Protein: CVSSSVVGGEVGQFF.

At least ten counts were recorded for this clonotype. V and J are TRBV24-1 and TRBJ2-3, with D perhaps matching TRBD2 (5 bases). Germline V lookup: CDR1 KGHDR, CDR2 SFDVKD. The ends were cut back, 3 bases at V and 4 bases at J, with 16 bases in the middle. CDR3 length: 16 amino acids. Here the CDR3 DNA reads TGTGCCACCAGTGATCCGCAGCGGCTGTCAGCAGATACGCAGTATTTT. Amino acid sequence: CATSDPQRLSADTQYF.

The rearrangement joins TRBV25-1 to TRBJ1-1; the D is unclear. The germline CDR1 and CDR2 sequences are MGHDK and SYGVNS. V dropped 5 bases and J dropped 8 bases, with 9 bases sitting between them. CDR3 length: 11 amino acids. CDR3 in amino acids: CASSYQSEAFF. For the CDR3, the DNA is TGTGCCAGCAGTTATCAGTCCGAAGCTTTCTTT. The variable domain in full, with the rest retrieved from reference TRBV25-1 and TRBJ1-1, is EADIYQTPRYLVIGTGKKITLECSQTMGHDKMYWYQQDPGMELHLIHYSYGVNSTEKGDLSSESTVSRIRTEHFPLTLESARPSHTSQYLCASSYQSEAFFGQGTRLTVV.

Ten or more counts support this clonotype. This rearrangement joins TRBV29-1 to TRBJ1-4; the D gene is possibly TRBD1 (6 bases). The V and J ends lost 5 bases and 7 bases respectively, with 20 bases between them. In germline, CDR1 is SQVTM, CDR2 ANQGSEA. The CDR3 contains 15 residues. CDR3 in DNA: TGCAGCGTTCGGGGTGGTACAGGGCGGACTGAAAAACTGTTTTTT. This gives the protein CSVRGGTGRTEKLFF.

At least ten counts were recorded for this clonotype. This chain uses TRBV3-1 with TRBJ1-2; TRBD1 is a possible D gene (6 bases). V lost 4 bases and J lost 0, with 6 bases in between. The CDR3 spans 13 residues. The germline CDR1 and CDR2 sequences are LGHDT and YNNKEL (reference sequence). The CDR3 loop reads CASSPGANYGYTF. CDR3 nucleotides: TGTGCCAGCAGCCCAGGGGCTAACTATGGCTACACCTTC.